Following are 24 T cell receptor beta chains from one sample sequenced in a study of PD-L1 blockade in urothelial cancer. Clones were sequenced by immunoSEQ multiplex PCR, and TCRdb holds only the in-frame ones, with some missing. The data show about 38,000 clones, around 81% seen once. Described time point: pretreatment peripheral blood. The input for sequencing was PBMCs, taken around atezolizumab (anti-PD-L1) treatment. These receptor sequences come from a man older than 75 with urothelial cancer.

The J gene is TRBJ1-2, the V gene TRBV6-5; D gene uncertain. V lost 6 bases and J 7 bases, leaving 15 bases between the germline ends. This CDR3 spans 13 amino acids. CDR1 MNHEY and CDR2 SVGAGI come from the germline V gene. CDR3 bases: TGTGCCAGCAGCCCGAGGTACGGTGTTGGCTACACCTTC. It codes for CASSPRYGVGYTF.

This clone has a handful of counts. The V gene is TRBV19, the J gene TRBJ1-5, with 10 positions matching TRBD1. CDR3 length: 14 residues. Trimming cost V 7 bases and J 2 bases; bases outside gene matches: 2. CDR1 and CDR2 from the germline V gene are LNHDA and SQIVND (reference sequence). The CDR3 here is CASMGTGGNQPQHF. CDR3 in DNA: TGTGCCAGTATGGGGACAGGGGGCAATCAGCCCCAGCATTTT.

The chain carries TRBV5-1 and TRBJ2-7; tentatively, D is TRBD1 (6 bases). Germline V gene sequence: CDR1 SGHRS, CDR2 YFSETQ. The CDR3 consists of 13 residues. V lost 7 bases, J lost 2 bases, and 13 bases lay in between. The CDR3 DNA sequence: TGCGCCAGCTCCAGGACAGATCCCTACGAGCAGTACTTC. Its translation is CASSRTDPYEQYF.

This clone has just a few counts. The gene calls are TRBV7-6 and TRBJ1-2; 11 bases fit TRBD1. Trimming at V came to 1 base and at J to 3 bases, leaving 10 bases not matched to a gene. This CDR3 comprises 18 residues. Germline V gene sequence: CDR1 SGHVS, CDR2 FNYEAQ. This CDR3 reads CASSLGGQGAWQDYGYTF. CDR3 bases: TGTGCCAGCAGCTTAGGAGGACAGGGGGCTTGGCAGGACTATGGCTACACCTTC.

The chain has TRBV19 and TRBJ2-1, with 16 bases matching TRBD2. Germline V gene sequence: CDR1 LNHDA, CDR2 SQIVND (reference sequence). The V gene end was trimmed by 3 bases and the J gene end by 9 bases; junction bases not matched to a gene: 2. CDR3 length: 15 amino acids. The DNA of the CDR3 is TGTGCCAGTAGTATTGGGACTAGCGGGAGGGGTGAGCAGTTCTTC. Protein sequence: CASSIGTSGRGEQFF.

The CDR3 protein is CASSFQARANTNTGELFF. Written as DNA, the CDR3 is TGTGCCAGCAGTTTTCAGGCCAGGGCCAACACTAACACCGGGGAGCTGTTTTTT. The chain uses TRBV27 and TRBJ2-2, with a weak D call TRBD1 (5 bases). The CDR3 runs 18 residues. Germline V CDR1 and CDR2: MNHEY, SMNVEV (reference sequence). Deletions cut 3 bases from V and 2 bases from J, with 19 bases between.

This chain connects TRBV4-2 to TRBJ1-4; possibly TRBD1 for D (6 bases). The CDR3 runs 17 residues. The germline gives CDR1 LGHNA, CDR2 YNFKEQ. The V end was cut by 0 bases, the J end by 8 bases, with 19 bases between. In nucleotides, the CDR3 is TGTGCCAGCAGCCAAGATCCTCAGAACAGGGTCGGGGAAAAACTGTTTTTT. It codes for CASSQDPQNRVGEKLFF.

The chain employs TRBV9 and TRBJ2-5; D is perhaps TRBD2 (6 bases). The CDR3 contains 14 residues. With 0 bases removed from V and 2 bases from J, the gap between germline ends came to 8 bases. In germline, CDR1 is SGDLS, CDR2 YYNGEE. The DNA for the CDR3 is TGTGCCAGCAGCGTAGGAGGAGGGCAAGAGACCCAGTACTTC. It yields the protein CASSVGGGQETQYF.

V gene TRBV7-2 combines with J gene TRBJ2-3; 8 bases align to TRBD1. Trimming took 5 bases from V and 4 from J; bases not matched to a gene: 5. The CDR3 spans 14 residues. Germline V CDR1 and CDR2: SGHTA, FQGNSA. The CDR3 DNA sequence: TGTGCCAGCAGCCCAGGGGGCTCGGCAGATACGCAGTATTTT. It is translated as CASSPGGSADTQYF.

The chain has TRBV18 and TRBJ2-2, with D perhaps matching TRBD1 (5 bases). The germline V gene encodes CDR1 KGHSH and CDR2 LQKENI. The CDR3 has 15 amino acids. With 3 bases removed from V and 1 base from J, the gap between germline ends came to 9 bases. The DNA of the CDR3 is TGTGCCAGCTCACCTTTCAGGGTGAACACCGGGGAGCTGTTTTTT. The encoded protein is CASSPFRVNTGELFF.

The chain links TRBV7-2 to TRBJ2-3, with D tentatively TRBD1 (5 bases). Germline loops: CDR1 SGHTA, CDR2 FQGNSA. This CDR3 is built from 16 residues. Deletions cut 1 base from V and 1 base from J, with 12 bases between. As DNA, the CDR3 is TGTGCCAGCAGCTTAGAGCCTCTAGGGGGCACAGATACGCAGTATTTT. As protein: CASSLEPLGGTDTQYF.

The genes are TRBV6-5 and TRBJ2-3; weak D call: TRBD2 (5 bases). CDR1 MNHEY and CDR2 SVGAGI come from the germline V gene. Trimming removed 2 bases at V and 6 bases at J, with 9 bases between. This CDR3 is built from 13 residues. The CDR3 reads CASSYGVADTQYF. The CDR3 DNA sequence: TGTGCCAGCAGTTACGGGGTAGCGGATACGCAGTATTTT.

The chain recombines TRBV18 with TRBJ2-7; 14 bases align to TRBD2. The V segment lost 1 base and the J segment 4 bases; nucleotides outside the gene matches: 12. Germline CDR1 is KGHSH and CDR2 is LQKENI. The CDR3 totals 19 residues. DNA for the CDR3: TGTGCCAGCTCACCACTCCCAGGGACTAGCGGGAGTTCAAGGTACGAGCAGTACTTC. Translating it yields CASSPLPGTSGSSRYEQYF.

This clone has just one count. The J gene is TRBJ1-2, the V gene TRBV27, with D perhaps TRBD1 (6 bases). V was pared by 6 bases and J by 4 bases, with 12 bases between. The CDR3 has 13 amino acids. Germline assignment: CDR1 MNHEY and CDR2 SMNVEV (reference sequence). The chain's CDR3 is CASRQGLRYGYTF. For the CDR3, the DNA is TGTGCCAGCAGACAGGGCCTCCGCTATGGCTACACCTTC.

This clone has only one observation. The chain links TRBV15 to TRBJ2-1; 7 nucleotides agree with TRBD1. V dropped 3 bases and J dropped 5; count of bases not matched to a gene: 4. The germline V gene has CDR1 LNHNV and CDR2 YYDKDF (reference sequence). The CDR3 has 14 residues. The CDR3: CATSRSRGNNEQFF. In nucleotides, the CDR3 is TGTGCCACCAGCAGGAGCAGGGGGAACAATGAGCAGTTCTTC. Together with reference TRBV15 and TRBJ2-1, the CDR3 gives the full variable domain: DAMVIQNPRYQVTQFGKPVTLSCSQTLNHNVMYWYQQKSSQAPKLLFHYYDKDFNNEADTPDNFQSRRPNTSFCFLDIRSPGLGDTAMYLCATSRSRGNNEQFFGPGTRLTVL.

This chain uses TRBV7-2 with TRBJ2-5; 14 bases are a match to TRBD2. Per the germline V gene, CDR1 is SGHTA and CDR2 is FQGNSA. CDR3 length equals 17 residues. V dropped 2 bases and J dropped 6; count of bases not matched to a gene: 8. The CDR3 region is CASSLSGTSGSLKTQYF. CDR3 coding DNA: TGTGCCAGCAGCTTATCGGGGACTAGCGGGAGTCTAAAGACCCAGTACTTC.

This clone appeared once. J is TRBJ1-2 and V is TRBV6-1, with D hard to call. V was trimmed by 0 bases and J by 7 bases, leaving 9 bases between them. Germline CDR1 reads MNHNS; CDR2 reads SASEGT. The CDR3 extends over 13 amino acids. DNA of the CDR3: TGTGCCAGCAGTGAAGCGAGGGTTGGTGGCTACACCTTC. Amino acids: CASSEARVGGYTF.

V usage is TRBV10-1 and J usage is TRBJ2-7, with D perhaps TRBD2 (5 bases). Trimming cost V 0 bases and J 4 bases, with 13 bases left between them. Germline CDR1 reads WNHNN; CDR2 reads SYGVQD (reference sequence). This CDR3 is 15 amino acids long. This CDR3 is CASSESPGLFYEQYF. CDR3 DNA: TGCGCCAGCAGTGAGTCGCCGGGATTATTTTACGAGCAGTACTTC.

The rearrangement uses TRBV2 and TRBJ2-5; D remains ambiguous. V was shortened by 8 bases and J by 5 bases, with 18 bases between the two germline ends. Germline assignment: CDR1 SNHLY and CDR2 FYNNEI. This CDR3 region has 14 residues. The DNA for the CDR3 is TGTGCCAGCGGCGGCGCGAGCTGGAGTGAGACCCAGTACTTC. Translated: CASGGASWSETQYF.

The V and J genes are TRBV19 and TRBJ1-2; D remains unclear. Germline values: CDR1 LNHDA, CDR2 SQIVND (reference sequence). This CDR3 spans 15 amino acids. V shed 3 bases and J shed 0 bases, with 11 bases lying between them. This CDR3 reads CASSMGDKTNYGYTF. DNA of the CDR3: TGTGCCAGTAGTATGGGAGACAAGACTAACTATGGCTACACCTTC.

The table lists this clone with a few counts. The J gene is TRBJ2-3, the V gene TRBV30, with a weak D call TRBD2 (5 bases). The V end was cut by 3 bases, the J end by 2 bases, with 18 bases between. CDR3 length: 16 amino acids. CDR1 and CDR2 from the germline V gene are GTSNPN and SVGIG (reference sequence). The chain's CDR3 is CAWSPPPGSHTDTQYF. Written as DNA, the CDR3 is TGTGCCTGGAGCCCCCCCCCGGGATCGCACACAGATACGCAGTATTTT. Combining the CDR3 with reference TRBV30 and TRBJ2-3 gives the whole variable domain SQTIHQWPATLVQPVGSPLSLECTVEGTSNPNLYWYRQAAGRGLQLLFYSVGIGQISSEVPQNLSASRPQDRQFILSSKKLLLSDSGFYLCAWSPPPGSHTDTQYFGPGTRLTVL.

This sequence joins TRBV7-6 and TRBJ2-1; TRBD2 agrees at 14 bases. Germline V gene sequence: CDR1 SGHVS, CDR2 FNYEAQ. Unmatched junction bases numbered 2, after V lost 0 bases and J lost 7 bases. The CDR3 contains 16 residues. The CDR3 is CASSLATSGRGNEQFF. In DNA, the CDR3 is TGTGCCAGCAGCTTAGCGACTAGCGGGAGGGGAAATGAGCAGTTCTTC. Based on the CDR3 plus reference TRBV7-6 and TRBJ2-1, the full variable domain is GAGVSQSPRYKVTKRGQDVALRCDPISGHVSLYWYRQALGQGPEFLTYFNYEAQQDKSGLPNDRFSAERPEGSISTLTIQRTEQRDSAMYRCASSLATSGRGNEQFFGPGTRLTVL.

The genes are TRBV6-1 and TRBJ2-3; D possibly corresponds to TRBD1 (6 bases). The germline CDR1 and CDR2 sequences are MNHNS and SASEGT. This CDR3 is built from 14 residues. V was trimmed by 1 base and J by 8 bases, leaving 13 bases between them. The CDR3 loop is CASSEGPLGGTQYF. The CDR3 bases are TGTGCCAGCAGTGAAGGCCCGCTAGGGGGTACGCAGTATTTT.

This chain links TRBV18 with TRBJ2-2; D unclear. CDR1 is KGHSH, CDR2 LQKENI, per germline. CDR3 length equals 14 residues. The germline V and J ends were trimmed by 2 bases and 5 bases, with 9 bases remaining between them. The CDR3 protein is CASSPKQSTGELFF. The CDR3 DNA sequence: TGTGCCAGCTCACCAAAACAATCGACCGGGGAGCTGTTTTTT.